The 19 T cell receptor beta chains given below trace back to one sample, sequenced in a study of cytomegalovirus exposure and HLA in healthy donors. Researchers ran the PCR with 60 Vbeta and 13 Jbeta primers. The table came from immunoSEQ multiplex PCR; TCRdb's copy has only in-frame clones and leaves some out. The sample records more than 85,000 clones, less than 10% being singletons. What was sequenced was PBMCs. These receptors originate from a man between 50 and 59 years old in good health and CMV-seropositive.

This clone appeared once. The V and J genes are TRBV11-3 and TRBJ2-3; 8 bases fit TRBD1. The CDR3 runs to 15 residues. V dropped 5 bases and J dropped 0; count of bases not matched to a gene: 4. Germline assignment: CDR1 SGHNT and CDR2 YENEEA. The CDR3, as DNA: TGTGCCAGCAGCCAACAGGGGGTTAGCACAGATACGCAGTATTTT. It yields the protein CASSQQGVSTDTQYF.

This clone was counted a few times. This chain joins TRBV5-4 and TRBJ2-1; TRBD1 might be the D (6 bases). This CDR3 spans 17 amino acids. V was clipped by 2 bases and J by 0 bases, with 15 bases between them. Germline V gene data show CDR1 as SGHNT and CDR2 as YYREEE (reference sequence). In DNA, the CDR3 is TGTGCCAGCAGCTTCTCCCCTACAGGGAACTCCTACAATGAGCAGTTCTTC. Protein sequence: CASSFSPTGNSYNEQFF.

This clone was counted between two and nine times. The chain has TRBV7-8 and TRBJ2-3; no clear D gene. The CDR3 length is 12 residues. Germline lookup yields CDR1 SGHVS and CDR2 FQNEAQ. V was pared by 5 bases and J by 5 bases, with 8 bases between. CDR3: CASSPSGDTQYF. Written as DNA, the CDR3 is TGTGCCAGCAGCCCCTCCGGAGATACGCAGTATTTT.

In its sample, this clone was seen a few times. The chain couples TRBV19 to TRBJ1-6, with TRBD1 matching 7 bases. The CDR3 is 15 residues long. The V gene end was trimmed by 5 bases and the J gene end by 15 bases; junction bases not matched to a gene: 16. Germline V CDR1 and CDR2: LNHDA, SQIVND (reference sequence). The chain's CDR3 is CASSDDRAYRENLHF. The DNA for the CDR3 is TGTGCCAGTAGTGACGACAGGGCGTATAGGGAGAACCTCCACTTT.

The J gene is TRBJ1-5, the V gene TRBV7-9; 7 nucleotides agree with TRBD1. The V and J ends lost 0 bases and 1 base, in that order; junction bases with no gene match: 6. The CDR3 runs to 17 residues. Germline CDR1 reads SEHNR; CDR2 reads FQNEAQ (reference sequence). The CDR3 reads CASSLATGTASNQPQHF. The DNA for the CDR3 is TGTGCCAGCAGCTTAGCAACGGGGACAGCGAGCAATCAGCCCCAGCATTTT.

The sample holds a few counts of this clone. The rearrangement links TRBV6-1 to TRBJ2-7; 7 bases are shared with TRBD1. The CDR3 covers 14 residues. Germline V gene sequence: CDR1 MNHNS, CDR2 SASEGT. V shed 8 bases, J shed 2 bases, and the junction held 9 bases outside the gene matches. CDR3 amino acids: CASEGRDRAYEQYF. The CDR3, as DNA: TGTGCCAGCGAGGGGCGAGACAGGGCCTACGAGCAGTACTTC.

J is TRBJ2-3 and V is TRBV4-1, with 8 bases aligning to TRBD2. CDR1 and CDR2 (germline): MGHRA, YSYEKL. J was trimmed by 2 bases and V by 4 bases; bases with no gene match: 8. CDR3 length: 16 residues. DNA of the CDR3: TGCGCCAGCAGCCGCCCACTAGCGGAGATCACAGATACGCAGTATTTT. Amino acids: CASSRPLAEITDTQYF.

This clone was recorded a few times. The chain employs TRBV28 and TRBJ2-1; 7 positions agree with TRBD2. After removal of 5 bases from V and 5 bases from J, the junction contained 6 bases not matched to a gene. This CDR3 is built from 14 residues. CDR1 and CDR2 from the germline V gene are MDHEN and SYDVKM. CDR3 loop: CASSRLAENNEQFF. In nucleotides, the CDR3 is TGTGCCAGCAGTCGACTAGCCGAGAACAATGAGCAGTTCTTC.

This clone was found a few times. This chain joins TRBV11-3 and TRBJ2-3, with D unclear. This CDR3 is 14 amino acids long. Trimming left V 1 base short and J 6 bases short, with 11 bases between. Germline loops: CDR1 SGHNT, CDR2 YENEEA. The CDR3 region is CASSLGYSSDTQYF. As DNA, the CDR3 is TGTGCCAGCAGCTTAGGATACTCCTCCGATACGCAGTATTTT.

This clone was observed a few times. The gene calls are TRBV6-1 and TRBJ2-6; D may be TRBD1 (5 bases). The CDR3 sequence is 15 residues long. Germline CDR1 reads MNHNS; CDR2 reads SASEGT. V lost 7 bases and J 0 bases, leaving 10 bases between the germline ends. CDR3 DNA: TGTGCCAGCATGGCAGGGCTCTCTGGGGCCAACGTCCTGACTTTC. It encodes CASMAGLSGANVLTF.

This clone was counted a few times. The rearrangement uses TRBV15 and TRBJ1-5, with D possibly matching TRBD1 (6 bases). CDR3 length: 16 amino acids. V was trimmed by 0 bases and J by 3 bases, leaving 12 bases between them. Per germline, CDR1 LNHNV and CDR2 YYDKDF (reference sequence). CDR3 in amino acids: CATSRDGRGLNQPQHF. The CDR3 coding sequence is TGTGCCACCAGCAGAGATGGCAGGGGCCTCAATCAGCCCCAGCATTTT.

In this sample, this clone turned up a few times. The chain employs TRBV7-3 and TRBJ2-5, with D unresolved. CDR1 and CDR2 (germline): SGHTA, FQGTGA. V was pared by 2 bases and J by 5 bases, with 9 bases between. This CDR3 region has 13 residues. The CDR3 nucleotides are TGTGCCAGCAGCTTAGGCCCCGGGGAGACCCAGTACTTC. Protein product: CASSLGPGETQYF. Together with reference TRBV7-3 and TRBJ2-5, the CDR3 gives the full variable domain: GAGVSQTPSNKVTEKGKYVELRCDPISGHTALYWYRQSLGQGPEFLIYFQGTGAADDSGLPNDRFFAVRPEGSVSTLKIQRTERGDSAVYLCASSLGPGETQYFGPGTRLLVL.

The CDR3 DNA is TGTGCCAGCAGCGAGAGGAAAGGGAGTACGAATGAGCAGTTCTTC. Amino acids: CASSERKGSTNEQFF. The rearrangement joins TRBV9 to TRBJ2-1; weak D call: TRBD2 (5 bases). This CDR3 comprises 15 residues. In germline, CDR1 is SGDLS, CDR2 YYNGEE. V gave up 3 bases and J gave up 7 bases, with 17 bases separating them.

The J gene is TRBJ2-5, the V gene TRBV5-1; 10 bases map to TRBD2. CDR1 is SGHRS and CDR2 is YFSETQ in the germline V gene. This CDR3 is 14 amino acids long. J lost 4 bases, V lost 4 bases, and 4 bases had no gene match. The CDR3 nucleotides read TGCGCCAGCAGCCCACTAGCGGGAACAGAGACCCAGTACTTC. Translation gives CASSPLAGTETQYF.

This sequence joins TRBV28 and TRBJ2-2; D not certain. In germline, CDR1 is MDHEN, CDR2 SYDVKM. V lost 6 bases, J lost 7 bases, and 6 bases lay in between. This CDR3 has 11 amino acids. The CDR3: CASRSGGELFF. Here the CDR3 DNA reads TGTGCCAGCAGGAGTGGCGGGGAGCTGTTTTTT.

The chain recombines TRBV30 with TRBJ1-4, with a possible D match to TRBD1 (6 bases). V lost 1 base and J lost 3, with 6 bases in between. Germline assignment: CDR1 GTSNPN and CDR2 SVGIG (reference sequence). The CDR3 spans 13 residues. The CDR3 reads CAWSAGANEKLFF. The CDR3 DNA follows: TGTGCCTGGAGTGCAGGGGCTAATGAAAAACTGTTTTTT.

The chain links TRBV29-1 to TRBJ1-4; TRBD1 is a possible D gene (6 bases). This CDR3 spans 13 amino acids. Germline values: CDR1 SQVTM, CDR2 ANQGSEA. V was clipped by 7 bases and J by 4 bases, with 13 bases between them. The CDR3 nucleotides read TGCAGCGGACTCGGGACAAGTAATGAAAAACTGTTTTTT. The encoded protein is CSGLGTSNEKLFF.

The chain combines TRBV19 with TRBJ2-5, with 7 bases fitting TRBD1. Germline V gene lookup returns CDR1 LNHDA and CDR2 SQIVND (reference sequence). The CDR3 length is 14 residues. The trim removed 6 bases at V and 5 bases at J, leaving 9 bases unmatched. CDR3 in amino acids: CASREQGLGETQYF. In DNA, the CDR3 is TGTGCCAGTAGAGAACAGGGGCTTGGGGAGACCCAGTACTTC.

This clone has a handful of counts. The rearrangement joins TRBV27 to TRBJ2-2, with 13 bases matching TRBD2. V shed 5 bases and J 6 bases; nucleotides not matched to a gene: 6. This CDR3 region has 16 residues. Germline CDR1 and CDR2: MNHEY and SMNVEV (reference sequence). The CDR3 DNA is TGTGCCAGCAGTCGTGGACTAGCGGGAGTCGCCGGGGAGCTGTTTTTT. Its protein is CASSRGLAGVAGELFF.